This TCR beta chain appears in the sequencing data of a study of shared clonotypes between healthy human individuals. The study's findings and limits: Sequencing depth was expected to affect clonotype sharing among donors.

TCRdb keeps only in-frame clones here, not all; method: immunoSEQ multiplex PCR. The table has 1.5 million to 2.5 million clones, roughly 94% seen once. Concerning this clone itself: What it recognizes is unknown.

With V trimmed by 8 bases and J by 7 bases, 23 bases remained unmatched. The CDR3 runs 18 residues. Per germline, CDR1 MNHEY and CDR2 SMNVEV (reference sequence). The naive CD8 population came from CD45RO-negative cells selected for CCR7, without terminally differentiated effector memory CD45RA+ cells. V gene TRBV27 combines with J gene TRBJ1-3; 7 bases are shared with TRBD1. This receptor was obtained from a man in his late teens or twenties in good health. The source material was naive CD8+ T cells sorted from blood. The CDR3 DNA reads TGTGCCAGCTATCCACAACGGGGACAGCGCGAAAATGGGAACACCATATATTTT. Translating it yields CASYPQRGQRENGNTIYF.